This TCR beta chain was recovered during a study of read filtering for tumor transcriptome and immune sequencing. Overall study results and limits: IR-seq and RNA-seq agreed better without single-read clonotypes. Single-read clonotypes: about 81.9% of IR-seq clonotypes (approximately 3.7% of reads), almost 75% of RNA-seq clonotypes (44.6% of reads). The CD138-negative fraction was mixed bone marrow immune cells, not pure T cells.

Germline CDR1 and CDR2: DFQATT and SNEGSKA (reference sequence). There are 15 residues in the CDR3. The trim removed 8 bases at V and 5 bases at J, leaving 15 bases unmatched. The library was built from roughly 400 ng RNA with molecular barcoded adaptors for alpha/delta and beta/gamma chains. Each CDR3 protein is one row after TCRdb ran MiXCR on the reads. Of 30,000 to 40,000 distinct CDR3 sequences in the sample, roughly 12% were seen once. At the time of active disease, bone marrow was collected from every patient. This clonotype was observed at least ten times. The antigen remains undetermined. Input material: a population of CD138-negative cells sorted from bone marrow. The receptor was isolated from a donor aged 40 or older with multiple myeloma. The V call is TRBV20-1, the J call TRBJ1-5; 7 bases are shared with TRBD1. The CDR3 loop reads CSRAVTGVVDQPQHF. CDR3 nucleotides: TGCAGTCGCGCCGTTACAGGGGTTGTCGATCAGCCCCAGCATTTT.